The 11 T cell receptor beta chains reported below all come from one sample, sequenced in a study of T-cell reconstitution after alpha-beta-depleted transplantation in children. Unique molecular identifiers were incorporated when the TCRbeta library was constructed. From the PCR reads, TCRdb called clonotypes with MiXCR, one entry per CDR3 protein. The repertoire holds more than 200,000 distinct CDR3 sequences, with roughly 23% as singletons. Sequencing used PBMCs, obtained before TCRalphabeta/CD19-depleted stem cell transplant. The receptors were gathered from a girl aged 2 to 9 with Fanconi anemia, due to receive a stem cell transplant.

This clonotype was seen repeatedly, ten times or more. This chain connects TRBV20-1 to TRBJ1-6; 8 nucleotides match TRBD1. V lost 0 bases to trimming and J lost 8 bases; unmatched junction nucleotides: 9. The germline V gene has CDR1 DFQATT and CDR2 SNEGSKA (reference sequence). This CDR3 has 16 amino acids. In nucleotides, the CDR3 is TGCAGTGCTAGAGATCCGCGACAGGGGAGGGATTCACCCCTCCACTTT. Protein sequence: CSARDPRQGRDSPLHF.

The chain carries TRBV12-3 or TRBV12-4 and TRBJ2-7; TRBD1 matches 7 bases. This CDR3 has 13 residues. The V gene end was trimmed by 1 base and the J gene end by 9 bases; junction bases not matched to a gene: 6. CDR3 in amino acids: CASSLGTGSPQYF. The CDR3 DNA reads TGTGCCAGCAGTTTAGGGACAGGCTCTCCGCAGTACTTC.

Here the CDR3 DNA reads TGCGCCAGCTCGGGCGGGCTGAACACCGGGGAGCTGTTTTTT. This encodes CASSGGLNTGELFF. V gene TRBV10-2 combines with J gene TRBJ2-2; TRBD2 might be the D (5 bases). The CDR3 loop spans 14 amino acids. Trimming shortened V by 8 bases and J by 1 base, and 11 bases separated the two germline ends. CDR1 and CDR2 from the germline V gene are WSHSY and SAAADI.

This clonotype was counted at least ten times. The gene calls are TRBV29-1 and TRBJ2-1; 13 positions agree with TRBD2. Germline V gene data show CDR1 as SQVTM and CDR2 as ANQGSEA. The V gene end was trimmed by 2 bases and the J gene end by 0 bases; junction bases not matched to a gene: 1. The CDR3 has 16 residues. CDR3 coding DNA: TGCAGCGTTGAAAGGACTAGCGGGAGCTCCTACAATGAGCAGTTCTTC. Residues: CSVERTSGSSYNEQFF.

This clonotype was detected a few times. The J gene is TRBJ2-3, the V gene TRBV20-1; 7 positions agree with TRBD1. Germline-derived CDR1 and CDR2 are DFQATT and SNEGSKA (reference sequence). Germline trimming cut 4 bases from V and 2 bases from J; bases unmatched to any gene: 15. This CDR3 spans 17 amino acids. The CDR3 spells CSANRGGTRDITDTQYF. CDR3 in DNA: TGCAGTGCTAACAGGGGTGGGACCAGGGACATCACAGATACGCAGTATTTT.

This clonotype has just a few counts. The chain employs TRBV24-1 and TRBJ2-1; 11 bases map to TRBD1. Germline trimming cut 5 bases from V and 7 bases from J; bases unmatched to any gene: 6. CDR1 KGHDR and CDR2 SFDVKD come from the germline V gene. This CDR3 spans 15 amino acids. The CDR3 DNA follows: TGTGCCACCAGTGTCCGGACAGGGGGCCTAAATGAGCAGTTCTTC. Protein product: CATSVRTGGLNEQFF.

This clonotype was recorded at least ten times. The chain uses TRBV25-1 and TRBJ2-7, with TRBD2 matching over 9 bases. The CDR3 totals 17 residues. Per germline, CDR1 MGHDK and CDR2 SYGVNS. Trimming cost V 0 bases and J 4 bases; bases outside gene matches: 10. In DNA, the CDR3 is TGTGCCAGCAGTGAATATGGGGATCAGCGGGAGGCGTACGAGCAGTACTTC. Translated: CASSEYGDQREAYEQYF.

This clonotype was detected ten times or more. The genes are TRBV10-3 and TRBJ2-6; the match to TRBD1 covers 8 bases. The CDR3 consists of 15 residues. CDR1 and CDR2 (germline): ENHRY, SYGVKD. The V gene end was trimmed by 5 bases and the J gene end by 2 bases; junction bases not matched to a gene: 2. The CDR3 region is CAISLTGAGANVLTF. The CDR3 DNA sequence: TGTGCCATCAGTCTGACAGGGGCTGGGGCCAACGTCCTGACTTTC.

At least ten counts were recorded for this clonotype. The J gene is TRBJ2-1, the V gene TRBV20-1; 10 bases match TRBD2. Germline assignment: CDR1 DFQATT and CDR2 SNEGSKA (reference sequence). The CDR3 extends over 19 amino acids. The V and J ends lost 0 bases and 3 bases, in that order; junction bases with no gene match: 14. CDR3 sequence: CSARDLLAGASPIYNEQFF. CDR3 coding DNA: TGCAGTGCTAGAGACCTTCTAGCGGGAGCGAGCCCTATCTACAATGAGCAGTTCTTC.

For this clonotype: One end of the junction does not line up with germline, which may come from a read error. V and J are TRBV7-3 and TRBJ2-3; tentatively, D is TRBD1 or TRBD2 (6 bases each). Germline-derived CDR1 and CDR2 are SGHTA and FQGTGA. This CDR3 is 14 amino acids long. CDR3 bases: TGTGCCAGCAGCTTATACGGGGGCACAGATACGCAGTGTTTT. As protein: CASSLYGGTDTQCF.

In nucleotides, the CDR3 is TGCAGTGCAAAGACTAGCGGCGTGACCCAGTACTTC. Translating it yields CSAKTSGVTQYF. This rearrangement joins TRBV20-1 to TRBJ2-5, with 9 bases fitting TRBD2. Germline trimming cut 6 bases from V and 7 bases from J; bases unmatched to any gene: 6. CDR1 and CDR2 from the germline V gene are DFQATT and SNEGSKA (reference sequence). This CDR3 spans 12 amino acids.